Presented here are 13 T cell receptor beta chains from one specimen sequenced in a study of T-cell memory formation after mild COVID-19. MiXCR, applied by TCRdb to the 5' RACE reads, yields one record per CDR3 protein. This table holds about 210,000 distinct CDR3 sequences, over 9.5% found once. Material: PBMCs or a T cell subset sorted from them (not recorded which). The receptors were sampled from a young man who had mild COVID-19 (a few samples of this study predate the infection). Cell type and time point are not known.

This clonotype appeared a few times. This chain connects TRBV3-1 to TRBJ1-4; 10 nucleotides match TRBD1. V lost 1 base to trimming and J lost 6 bases; unmatched junction nucleotides: 8. CDR3 length: 17 amino acids. In germline, CDR1 is LGHDT, CDR2 YNNKEL (reference sequence). In nucleotides, the CDR3 is TGTGCCAGCAGCCAAGGACCCGGTGGGACAGGGGATGAAAAACTGTTTTTT. Protein sequence: CASSQGPGGTGDEKLFF.

This clonotype was recorded a few times. CDR3 nucleotide sequence: TGTGCCAGCAGCTTATCCGTTGGGGCGCGGGGCCTTAACAATGAGCAGTTCTTC. Encoded protein: CASSLSVGARGLNNEQFF. The genes are TRBV7-2 and TRBJ2-1; D possibly corresponds to TRBD2 (6 bases). The V end was cut by 2 bases, the J end by 5 bases, with 22 bases between. This CDR3 is built from 18 residues. Germline V gene lookup returns CDR1 SGHTA and CDR2 FQGNSA.

This clonotype showed up just a few times. V is TRBV7-9 and J is TRBJ2-5; D remains unclear. The CDR3 has 14 residues. Trimming took off 5 bases at V and 2 bases at J, with 12 bases between the two ends. Germline V lookup: CDR1 SEHNR, CDR2 FQNEAQ (reference sequence). The CDR3 DNA reads TGTGCCAGCAGCCCCCCGGTGATACAAGAGACCCAGTACTTC. This encodes CASSPPVIQETQYF.

This clonotype was observed many times. The V gene is TRBV5-1, the J gene TRBJ1-2; D gene unclear. From germline, CDR1 is SGHRS and CDR2 YFSETQ. This CDR3 spans 13 amino acids. V lost 4 bases, J lost 5 bases, and 12 bases lay in between. CDR3 sequence: CASSNVPLYGYTF. CDR3 sequence (DNA): TGCGCCAGCAGCAACGTCCCGCTTTATGGCTACACCTTC.

This clonotype was counted only a few times. The V call is TRBV4-1, the J call TRBJ2-1; 11 nucleotides match TRBD1. Trimming at V came to 5 bases and at J to 5 bases, leaving 11 bases not matched to a gene. Germline assignment: CDR1 MGHRA and CDR2 YSYEKL. The CDR3 has 17 residues. The CDR3 reads CASSKTGTGGRNNEQFF. As DNA, the CDR3 is TGCGCCAGCAGCAAGACCGGGACAGGGGGTCGAAACAATGAGCAGTTCTTC.

The rearrangement uses TRBV2 and TRBJ2-6; no clear D. The V end lost 10 bases, the J end lost 0 bases, and 10 bases lay between the germline ends. Germline CDR1 reads SNHLY; CDR2 reads FYNNEI. The CDR3 consists of 14 residues. The CDR3 protein is CATTAFSGANVLTF. In DNA, the CDR3 is TGTGCCACCACAGCCTTCTCTGGGGCCAACGTCCTGACTTTC.

This sequence joins TRBV3-1 and TRBJ2-3; the D is unclear. Germline CDR1 is LGHDT and CDR2 is YNNKEL (reference sequence). CDR3 size: 12 residues. V gave up 0 bases and J gave up 10 bases, with 8 bases separating them. The CDR3 is CASSQEGRAQYF. As DNA, the CDR3 is TGTGCCAGCAGCCAAGAGGGCAGAGCGCAGTATTTT.

This clonotype turned up a few times. The chain couples TRBV20-1 to TRBJ2-3, with 7 bases that match TRBD2. Germline CDR1 DFQATT, CDR2 SNEGSKA (reference sequence). The V segment lost 3 bases and the J segment 4 bases; nucleotides outside the gene matches: 4. This CDR3 contains 13 residues. The CDR3 nucleotides are TGCAGTGCTAGTTCTAGCGGTGCAGATACGCAGTATTTT. Translation gives CSASSSGADTQYF.

The rearrangement uses TRBV20-1 and TRBJ2-7; D may correspond to TRBD1 or TRBD2 (5 bases each). Germline CDR1 and CDR2: DFQATT and SNEGSKA (reference sequence). There are 12 residues in the CDR3. Trimming took off 6 bases at V and 6 bases at J, with 15 bases between the two ends. The CDR3 region has the DNA TGCAGTGCCATCCCGAGTGGGACCGAGCAGTACTTC. Its protein is CSAIPSGTEQYF.

This clonotype was seen only a few times. The chain links TRBV28 to TRBJ2-6; possible D gene TRBD2, 5 bases. V lost 5 bases and J 0 bases, leaving 11 bases between the germline ends. CDR3 length: 16 residues. In germline, CDR1 is MDHEN, CDR2 SYDVKM. CDR3: CASSPVGISGANVLTF. CDR3 nucleotide sequence: TGTGCCAGCAGTCCCGTCGGGATCTCTGGGGCCAACGTCCTGACTTTC.

In this sample, this clonotype turned up a few times. V is TRBV7-9 and J is TRBJ1-2; D unresolved. The CDR3 totals 15 residues. Trimming removed 1 base at V and 1 base at J, with 10 bases between. Germline CDR1 SEHNR, CDR2 FQNEAQ (reference sequence). The CDR3 reads CASSLDWVLNYGYTF. CDR3 DNA: TGTGCCAGCAGCTTAGACTGGGTCCTTAACTATGGCTACACCTTC.

In this sample, this clonotype turned up a few times. The chain uses TRBV6-4 and TRBJ2-3; 9 bases fit TRBD2. V lost 0 bases to trimming and J lost 7 bases; unmatched junction nucleotides: 8. Germline assignment: CDR1 MRHNA and CDR2 SNTAGT. The CDR3 is made up of 16 amino acids. This chain's CDR3 is CASSDSGSGGTNTQYF. Here the CDR3 DNA reads TGTGCCAGCAGTGACTCAGGGAGCGGGGGGACGAATACGCAGTATTTT.

This clonotype occurred a few times. The chain couples TRBV18 to TRBJ1-1; D not certain. The CDR3 totals 14 residues. The germline V gene encodes CDR1 KGHSH and CDR2 LQKENI. Trimming shortened V by 0 bases and J by 9 bases, and 14 bases separated the two germline ends. CDR3 bases: TGTGCCAGCTCACCACCGGCCGAAGGTCTGAAAGCTTTCTTT. Residues: CASSPPAEGLKAFF.